Listed below are T cell receptor beta chains from one sample, sequenced in a study of blood T cell repertoires in COVID-19. The protocol was immunoSEQ multiplex PCR, while the TCRdb copy is restricted to in-frame clones and leaves out a portion. The table has about 220,000 clones, 65% to 85% seen once; the top ten hold 3% to 3.5%. The sequenced material came from peripheral blood. The source is a young woman who had recovered from COVID-19. Both conserved end residues are part of each CDR3. Fields, in order: J gene, clone size, CDR3 length, V gene, D gene, CDR3 DNA, CDR3 protein. A D gene is named only where the DNA matches it firmly. Expanded clones get a size class; other rows say once, few or many, or leave the size out.

j_call: TRBJ1-5
clone_size: .
cdr3_length: 15
v_call: TRBV5-8
d_call: .
cdr3_nt: TGTGCCAGCAGCTTGGGGGGGAGGCCGGCAGAGGCCCAGCATTTT
cdr3_aa: CASSLGGRPAEAQHF

j_call: TRBJ2-7
clone_size: .
cdr3_length: 13
v_call: TRBV6-5
d_call: .
cdr3_nt: TGTGCCAGCAGTTACTCGAGTGAAAACGAGCAGTACTTC
cdr3_aa: CASSYSSENEQYF

j_call: TRBJ2-7
clone_size: .
cdr3_length: 15
v_call: TRBV6-5
d_call: .
cdr3_nt: TGTGCCAGCAGTTACGATCGCGACACCGCCTACGAGCAGTACTTC
cdr3_aa: CASSYDRDTAYEQYF

j_call: TRBJ2-5
clone_size: .
cdr3_length: 11
v_call: TRBV5-6
d_call: TRBD2
cdr3_nt: TGTGCCAGCGGGGGGGAAGAGACCCAGTACTTC
cdr3_aa: CASGGEETQYF

j_call: TRBJ1-2
clone_size: .
cdr3_length: 14
v_call: TRBV9
d_call: .
cdr3_nt: TGTGCCAGCAGCTCATCTTCGGGACTCGATGGCTACACCTTC
cdr3_aa: CASSSSSGLDGYTF

j_call: TRBJ1-1
clone_size: once
cdr3_length: 14
v_call: TRBV11-2
d_call: TRBD1
cdr3_nt: TGTGCCAGCAGCCCGTACAGGGGGGGAAGTGAAGCTTTCTTT
cdr3_aa: CASSPYRGGSEAFF

j_call: TRBJ1-2
clone_size: .
cdr3_length: 14
v_call: TRBV30
d_call: TRBD1
cdr3_nt: TGTGCCTGGGACCGTGGACAGGGGAACTATGGCTACACCTTC
cdr3_aa: CAWDRGQGNYGYTF

j_call: TRBJ2-1
clone_size: .
cdr3_length: 18
v_call: TRBV14
d_call: .
cdr3_nt: TGTGCCAGCAGCCAAGGACAGAAAAACAAGGGATTTTACAATGAGCAGTTCTTC
cdr3_aa: CASSQGQKNKGFYNEQFF

j_call: TRBJ1-5
clone_size: .
cdr3_length: 16
v_call: TRBV7-8
d_call: .
cdr3_nt: TGTGCCAGCAGCCCATCCAGGGGAAGGGGAAATCAGCCCCAGCATTTT
cdr3_aa: CASSPSRGRGNQPQHF

j_call: TRBJ1-2
clone_size: many
cdr3_length: 12
v_call: TRBV2
d_call: .
cdr3_nt: TGTGCCAGCCCCGCCAGGGTAGATGGCTACACCTTC
cdr3_aa: CASPARVDGYTF

j_call: TRBJ2-1
clone_size: .
cdr3_length: 16
v_call: TRBV5-1
d_call: TRBD1
cdr3_nt: TGCGCCAGCAGCTTGGTGGCCCTGGGACAGGGGAATGAGCAGTTCTTC
cdr3_aa: CASSLVALGQGNEQFF

j_call: TRBJ2-5
clone_size: .
cdr3_length: 18
v_call: TRBV19
d_call: TRBD1
cdr3_nt: TGTGCCAGTAGTATAAAGGTCGGGGACAGGGGCTCACAAGAGACCCAGTACTTC
cdr3_aa: CASSIKVGDRGSQETQYF

j_call: TRBJ2-7
clone_size: .
cdr3_length: 14
v_call: TRBV9
d_call: .
cdr3_nt: TGTGCCAGCTCCCAGTCAGGGTTGTCCTACGAGCAGTACTTC
cdr3_aa: CASSQSGLSYEQYF

j_call: TRBJ2-3
clone_size: .
cdr3_length: 16
v_call: TRBV4-1
d_call: .
cdr3_nt: TGCGCCAGCAGCCAAGTGGGGGGGACAAGCACAGATACGCAGTATTTT
cdr3_aa: CASSQVGGTSTDTQYF